The T cell receptor beta chain under discussion was sequenced for a study of CD8 T cells in ankylosing spondylitis. This clonotype has just a few counts. Its antigen remains unidentified. Germline CDR1 MDHEN, CDR2 SYDVKM. This CDR3 spans 14 amino acids. Deletions cut 7 bases from V and 3 bases from J, with 13 bases between. Construction of TCR beta libraries was performed using quantitative 5'-RACE with molecular barcodes. TCRdb analysed the 5' RACE reads with MiXCR anew, one entry per CDR3 protein. Among around 90,000 distinct CDR3 sequences, roughly 27% were seen once, and the ten largest hold nearly 60%. Study-level findings and limits: A TCR beta motif of eight highly homologous variants appeared characteristic of ankylosing spondylitis blood. In ankylosing spondylitis patients, matched synovial fluid reportedly showed significant enrichment of disease-linked clones. Disease-linked clones had a CD8+ phenotype and relatively low frequency in peripheral blood.

The chain recombines TRBV28 with TRBJ1-5; D is ambiguous. The TCR comes from a male donor with ankylosing spondylitis or in good health (not recorded which). Material for sequencing was blood, either unsorted or a sorted T cell fraction (not recorded which). The CDR3 region has the DNA TGTGCCAGCACCCTACCGAACCACAATCAGCCCCAGCATTTT. It specifies CASTLPNHNQPQHF.